The rows below give T cell receptor beta chains drawn from one sample of a study of siplizumab effects on memory and regulatory T cells. The method was immunoSEQ multiplex PCR; TCRdb's version includes in-frame clones alone and lacks a portion of them. The sample has about 66,000 clones; approximately 96% are singletons. Sequencing used naive CD8+ T cells sorted from blood. The receptors shown here come from a human donor in good health. Both conserved end residues are part of each CDR3. A D gene is named only where the DNA matches it firmly. Not all rows give a size; the values are once, few, many and, for expanded clones, a class.

J,size,D,V,DNA,CDR3
TRBJ2-7,-,-,TRBV27,TGTGCCAGCAGTTTATCGCCACACGAGCAGTACTTC,CASSLSPHEQYF
TRBJ2-6,-,-,TRBV30,TGTGCCTGGAGGGGGATGGGGGCCAACGTCCTGACTTTC,CAWRGMGANVLTF
TRBJ2-7,-,-,TRBV15,TGTGCCACCAGCAAGGTTAGGGACATGGAGTTCGAGCAGTACTTC,CATSKVRDMEFEQYF
TRBJ2-3,-,TRBD1,TRBV4-2,TGTGCCAGCAGCCAAGTCGGGGGACAGGGGGCAGATACGCAGTATTTT,CASSQVGGQGADTQYF
TRBJ2-2,-,-,TRBV7-3,TGTGCCAGCAGCTCGCCAGGGTCCGGTACCGGGGAGCTGTTTTTT,CASSSPGSGTGELFF
TRBJ1-5,-,-,TRBV10-3,TGTGCCATCGGGTCCGATAGCAATCAGCCCCAGCATTTT,CAIGSDSNQPQHF
TRBJ2-7,-,-,TRBV9,TGTGCCAGCAGCGTAGATCAGGCGGGGCACTCCTACGAGCAGTACTTC,CASSVDQAGHSYEQYF
TRBJ2-5,-,-,TRBV28,TGTGCCAGCAGTCCCGAGGAGAAAGAGACCCAGTACTTC,CASSPEEKETQYF
TRBJ2-7,once,-,TRBV14,TGTGCCAGCAGCCCCTGGGGCCTTGACTCCTACGAGCAGTACTTC,CASSPWGLDSYEQYF
TRBJ1-2,-,TRBD1,TRBV7-6,TGTGCCAGCAGCTTAGGGACAGGGAGCCCCTATGGCTACACCTTC,CASSLGTGSPYGYTF
TRBJ1-4,-,-,TRBV2,TGTGCCAGCAGTGAAGATGGGGGATTGGAAAAACTGTTTTTT,CASSEDGGLEKLFF
TRBJ2-1,-,TRBD1,TRBV7-3,TGTGCCAGCAGCTCGGGACAGGGACCCTACAATGAGCAGTTCTTC,CASSSGQGPYNEQFF
TRBJ2-1,-,-,TRBV6-6,TGTGCCAGCAGTTTCCTACTAGCTAACTCTTACAATGAGCAGTTCTTC,CASSFLLANSYNEQFF
TRBJ2-3,-,-,TRBV7-6,TGTGCCAGCAGCTTAGCTAGCCTGGGTGGGGATACGCAGTATTTT,CASSLASLGGDTQYF
TRBJ1-1,-,TRBD1,TRBV10-3,TGTGCCATCAGTGATTTGGGACAGGGGGGTACTGAAGCTTTCTTT,CAISDLGQGGTEAFF
TRBJ2-7,-,-,TRBV7-9,TGTGCCAGCGGCACAACGAAAATGGGGGGCTACGAGCAGTACTTC,CASGTTKMGGYEQYF
TRBJ2-7,-,TRBD1,TRBV7-9,TGTGCCAGCAACGTGGGGGACAGGGGAATCCCCTACGAGCAGTACTTC,CASNVGDRGIPYEQYF
TRBJ2-1,-,-,TRBV21-1,TGTGCCAGCAGCATAAATACAGGGTTAAGGTTCTTC,CASSINTGLRFF
TRBJ1-2,-,-,TRBV5-6,TGTGCCAGCAGCTTAAACAACGGGGAAGGCTACACCTTC,CASSLNNGEGYTF
TRBJ1-1,-,TRBD1,TRBV19,TGTGCCAGTAGTTTGGCAGGGGGCGGTGAAGCTTTCTTT,CASSLAGGGEAFF
TRBJ2-7,-,-,TRBV2,TGTGCCAGCAAGGGTAGGACACTCGCCTACGAGCAGTACTTC,CASKGRTLAYEQYF
TRBJ1-4,-,-,TRBV11-3,TGTGCCAGCAGCCAAGACACCAATGAAAAACTGTTTTTT,CASSQDTNEKLFF
TRBJ1-5,once,-,TRBV19,TGTGCCAGTAGTATTGTGTTACGTCAGCCCCAGCATTTT,CASSIVLRQPQHF
TRBJ1-1,-,-,TRBV7-6,TGTGCCAGCAGCTTAGGTTCAGGGATGAACACTGAAGCTTTCTTT,CASSLGSGMNTEAFF
TRBJ1-6,-,TRBD1,TRBV19,TGTGCCAGTAGTATCTCGGACAGGGGTTATAATTCACCCCTCCACTTT,CASSISDRGYNSPLHF
TRBJ2-7,-,TRBD1,TRBV2,TGTGCCAGCAGAGCCCCAGCGGACAGGGGAAACTACGAGCAGTACTTC,CASRAPADRGNYEQYF
TRBJ2-7,-,TRBD1,TRBV5-4,TGTGCCAGCAGCTTACAGGGGGCTCCCTACGAGCAGTACTTC,CASSLQGAPYEQYF
TRBJ2-5,once,-,TRBV5-4,TGTGCCAGCAGCTCGGACATGGGAGAGACCCAGTACTTC,CASSSDMGETQYF